Shown below are 12 T cell receptor beta chains from a single sample sequenced in a study of T cells in Graves' hyperthyroidism and ophthalmopathy. RNA transcripts gave rise to amplified TCR beta CDR3 regions. TCR CDR3 regions were first amplified by RT-PCR with HTBI primers. Each CDR3 protein is one row after TCRdb ran MiXCR on the multiplex PCR reads. The profile shows approximately 420,000 distinct CDR3 sequences, approximately 14% of them singletons. The sequenced sample consisted of blood. The receptors shown here come from a woman between 18 and 29 years old with Graves' hyperthyroidism.

The chain employs TRBV12-3 or TRBV12-4 and TRBJ1-2; TRBD1 agrees at 7 bases. The length of the CDR3 is 16 residues. The V segment lost 1 base and the J segment 4 bases; nucleotides outside the gene matches: 9. CDR3 amino acids: CASSLVGGQGGYGYTF. For the CDR3, the DNA is TGTGCCAGCAGTTTAGTAGGGGGGCAGGGGGGCTATGGCTACACCTTC.

At least ten counts were recorded for this clonotype. The chain has TRBV20-1 and TRBJ2-7; D tentatively fits TRBD1 or TRBD2 (6 bases each). CDR3 size: 15 residues. CDR1 and CDR2 (germline): DFQATT, SNEGSKA (reference sequence). Trimming pared 4 bases from V and 5 bases from J, leaving 21 bases between. CDR3 nucleotides: TGCAGTGCTATTACCTCGGGGGCGACTAGAGACGAGCAGTACTTC. Protein: CSAITSGATRDEQYF.

This clonotype has more than one count but fewer than ten. This sequence may be a read error, since a much larger clone differs from it by one base. J is TRBJ2-3 and V is TRBV6-4; the match to TRBD2 covers 7 bases. Trimming took 7 bases from V and 2 from J; bases not matched to a gene: 3. Per the germline V gene, CDR1 is MRHNA and CDR2 is SNTAGT. The CDR3 length is 13 residues. This CDR3 is CASNSGDTDTQYF. Here the CDR3 DNA reads TGTGCCAGCAACAGCGGGGACACAGATACGCAGTATTTT.

This clonotype was picked up many times. This chain uses TRBV28 with TRBJ1-2; 9 bases fit TRBD1. The V segment lost 8 bases and the J segment 3 bases; nucleotides outside the gene matches: 10. CDR1 and CDR2 (germline): MDHEN, SYDVKM. The CDR3 contains 15 residues. CDR3: CASGDREVGYYGYTF. CDR3 bases: TGTGCCAGCGGGGACAGGGAAGTGGGATACTATGGCTACACCTTC.

The chain combines TRBV20-1 with TRBJ1-2, with D possibly TRBD1 on 6 matching bases. This CDR3 is built from 15 residues. The germline V gene encodes CDR1 DFQATT and CDR2 SNEGSKA (reference sequence). V was shortened by 0 bases and J by 4 bases, with 15 bases between the two germline ends. The CDR3 reads CSARDPRGRSYGYTF. The DNA of the CDR3 is TGCAGTGCTAGAGATCCCAGGGGTAGAAGCTATGGCTACACCTTC.

This clonotype was detected a few times. V and J are TRBV12-3 or TRBV12-4 and TRBJ2-2; TRBD2 aligns across 7 bases. The CDR3 is made up of 19 amino acids. The trim removed 5 bases at V and 0 bases at J, leaving 15 bases unmatched. For the CDR3, the DNA is TGTGCCAGCAGTCCCGCCGTGGTCGGGAGGACTTCGAACACCGGGGAGCTGTTTTTT. Amino acids: CASSPAVVGRTSNTGELFF.

This clonotype has at least ten counts. V usage is TRBV28 and J usage is TRBJ2-7, with D tentatively TRBD2 (7 bases). Trimming removed 3 bases from V and 5 bases from J, with 11 bases in between. Germline V gene sequence: CDR1 MDHEN, CDR2 SYDVKM. This CDR3 is 13 amino acids long. The CDR3 here is CASSLGGPDEQYF. CDR3 coding DNA: TGTGCCAGCAGTTTGGGGGGGCCTGACGAGCAGTACTTC.

This clonotype was seen a few times. The chain uses TRBV6-1 and TRBJ2-5; D may match TRBD1 or TRBD2 (7 bases each). Trimming pared 8 bases from V and 8 bases from J, leaving 18 bases between. The CDR3 is 13 residues long. Germline CDR1 is MNHNS and CDR2 is SASEGT. CDR3 region: CASGGGGRLTQYF. The CDR3 nucleotides are TGTGCCAGCGGGGGAGGGGGCCGCCTTACCCAGTACTTC.

V is TRBV6-5 and J is TRBJ2-5; 7 bases align to TRBD1. CDR3 length equals 16 residues. With 2 bases clipped from V and 1 base from J, the junction kept 7 bases outside the gene matches. The V gene's germline CDR1 is MNHEY and CDR2 SVGAGI. For the CDR3, the DNA is TGTGCCAGCAGTTACGATCCGGGACAGCTCCAAGAGACCCAGTACTTC. Protein product: CASSYDPGQLQETQYF.

This clonotype appeared a few times. This clone may be a read error of a much larger clone one base away. CDR3 in amino acids: CASRPGSGSCNEQFF. For the CDR3, the DNA is TGTGCCAGCAGGCCAGGGAGCGGCTCCTGCAATGAGCAGTTCTTC. V is TRBV28 and J is TRBJ2-1; D tentatively reads TRBD1 or TRBD2 (5 bases each). Germline CDR1 and CDR2: MDHEN and SYDVKM. This CDR3 spans 15 amino acids.

Ten or more counts support this clonotype. This sequence joins TRBV20-1 and TRBJ2-1; D is unclear. This CDR3 region has 13 residues. Germline V gene lookup returns CDR1 DFQATT and CDR2 SNEGSKA (reference sequence). V dropped 5 bases and J dropped 5 bases, with 13 bases sitting between them. CDR3 sequence reads: CSAFTWADNEQFF. In DNA form, the CDR3 reads TGCAGTGCTTTTACATGGGCAGACAATGAGCAGTTCTTC.

There are a few counts of this clonotype. The J gene is TRBJ2-2, the V gene TRBV28; 10 positions match TRBD2. The germline V gene encodes CDR1 MDHEN and CDR2 SYDVKM. The CDR3 runs to 15 residues. Trimming cost V 2 bases and J 5 bases; bases outside gene matches: 2. The CDR3 DNA sequence: TGTGCCAGCAGTTTAGGTAGCGGGAGGACCGGGGAGCTGTTTTTT. Encoded protein: CASSLGSGRTGELFF.